Each of the 18 T cell receptor beta chains below was sequenced from the same sample in a study of T cell clusters in autoimmune cytopenias. One tube held mixed TRB-A and TRB-B primer pools for touch-down PCR. TCRdb reanalyzed the multiplex PCR reads and collapses them to one entry per CDR3 protein, without DNA. The listing records 8,200 or so distinct CDR3 sequences. TRB amplification used 250 ng of peripheral blood genomic DNA. The specimen was peripheral blood. The source is a human donor with an autoimmune cytopenia or autoimmune hepatitis (not recorded which).

The chain carries TRBV6-5 and TRBJ1-1; TCRdb returns TRBD1, unconfirmable since there is no DNA. CDR1 and CDR2 (germline): MNHEY, SVGAGI. The CDR3 has 14 amino acids. The CDR3 sequence: CASSLGQGNTEAFF.

The chain is built from TRBV5-4 and TRBJ1-2; TCRdb gives TRBD1 as the D gene, but with no DNA this cannot be confirmed. Germline CDR1 reads SGHNT; CDR2 reads YYREEE (reference sequence). The CDR3 spans 15 residues. CDR3 residues: CASSPPSDRDHGYTF. The full variable domain, its missing parts supplied by reference TRBV5-4 and TRBJ1-2, is ETGVTQSPTHLIKTRGQQVTLRCSSQSGHNTVSWYQQALGQGPQFIFQYYREEENGRGNFPPRFSGLQFPNYSSELNVNALELDDSALYLCASSPPSDRDHGYTFGSGTRLTVV.

This sequence joins TRBV24-1 and TRBJ2-1; TCRdb returns TRBD1, unconfirmable since there is no DNA. The CDR3 contains 13 residues. Germline CDR1 KGHDR, CDR2 SFDVKD. CDR3 loop: CATNHYPRDEQFF.

This chain joins TRBV7-7 and TRBJ2-1; without DNA, the TCRdb call of TRBD1 cannot be checked. The germline CDR1 and CDR2 sequences are SSHAT and FNYEAQ (reference sequence). The CDR3 contains 16 residues. The CDR3 protein is CASSPGRGRAHDEQFF.

According to its frequency, this clonotype is medium-sized. The genes are TRBV6-2 or TRBV6-3 and TRBJ2-1; the D call from TCRdb, TRBD2, cannot be confirmed without DNA. This CDR3 region has 15 residues. Germline V lookup: CDR1 MNHEY, CDR2 SVGEGT. This chain's CDR3 is CASSSGLAEYNEQFF.

The chain recombines TRBV28 with TRBJ2-3; the TCRdb D gene call, TRBD1, has no DNA to confirm it. This CDR3 contains 14 residues. Germline V lookup: CDR1 MDHEN, CDR2 SYDVKM. The CDR3 region is CASSPGQYTDTQYF.

The rearrangement joins TRBV20-1 to TRBJ1-2; absent DNA, TCRdb's TRBD1 call cannot be checked. The germline CDR1 and CDR2 sequences are DFQATT and SNEGSKA (reference sequence). The CDR3 is 14 amino acids. The CDR3: CSALSGDSNYGYTF.

The V and J genes are TRBV20-1 and TRBJ2-3; TCRdb names TRBD1, which stays unverified in the absence of DNA. The CDR3 covers 16 residues. Germline V gives CDR1 DFQATT, CDR2 SNEGSKA (reference sequence). CDR3: CSARGLQGLSTDTQYF.

By frequency, this clonotype is medium-sized. This chain connects TRBV6-5 to TRBJ2-7; TCRdb indicates TRBD1, and absent DNA this call remains unverified. The CDR3 has 11 amino acids. The germline V gene encodes CDR1 MNHEY and CDR2 SVGAGI. The CDR3 sequence is CASSTTDRTDF.

This clonotype is identified as medium-sized from frequency. The chain is built from TRBV6-4 and TRBJ2-3; lacking DNA, the TRBD2 call made by TCRdb goes unchecked. This CDR3 contains 15 residues. Germline V gene lookup returns CDR1 MRHNA and CDR2 SNTAGT. The CDR3 loop reads CASSPVHAGTDTQYF.

J is TRBJ1-4 and V is TRBV11-2. The V gene's germline CDR1 is SGHAT and CDR2 FQNNGV. The CDR3 covers 20 residues. The CDR3 here is CASSRGGQDSWTYSNEKLFF.

V gene TRBV10-1 combines with J gene TRBJ2-5; no DNA is available, so the TRBD1 call from TCRdb remains unchecked. CDR1 is WNHNN and CDR2 is SYGVQD in the germline V gene (reference sequence). This CDR3 has 13 residues. The CDR3: CASSGDRAETQYF.

The chain employs TRBV5-6 and TRBJ2-3. The CDR3 runs to 14 residues. Germline CDR1 is SGHDT and CDR2 is YYEEEE. CDR3 sequence: CASSPYFYTDTQYF.

This chain uses TRBV6-2 or TRBV6-3 with TRBJ1-6. Germline assignment: CDR1 MNHEY and CDR2 SVGEGT. This CDR3 contains 16 residues. CDR3 residues: CASSLAMRGPAVTLHF.

This chain uses TRBV5-6 with TRBJ2-7; the TCRdb call, TRBD2, lacks DNA for checking. Looked up from germline, CDR1 is SGHDT and CDR2 is YYEEEE. The CDR3 has 12 amino acids. CDR3 in amino acids: CASSPGGGKPYF.

The chain employs TRBV6-1 and TRBJ2-3; the TRBD2 assignment by TCRdb is unverifiable without DNA. The CDR3 is 17 amino acids. The germline V gene has CDR1 MNHNS and CDR2 SASEGT. The CDR3: CASSYSRDSGNTDTQYF.

The rearrangement links TRBV24-1 to TRBJ2-1; TCRdb designates TRBD1, a call that cannot be tested without DNA. From germline, CDR1 is KGHDR and CDR2 SFDVKD. The CDR3 spans 14 residues. The CDR3 protein is CATETGVSYNEQFF.

V gene TRBV6-5 combines with J gene TRBJ2-7; the TRBD1 assignment by TCRdb is unverifiable without DNA. CDR3 size: 15 residues. Germline V gene data show CDR1 as MNHEY and CDR2 as SVGAGI. This CDR3 is CASSPDRGSSYEQYF.